This T cell receptor beta chain is from a study of T cells in localized non-small cell lung cancer. Study-wide findings and caveats: In adjacent lung appeared a median around 62 of the top 100 tumor clones.

Profiling relied on immunoSEQ multiplex PCR, and the TCRdb table lists in-frame clones only, not all of them. The repertoire consists of around 100,000 clones, with around 90% occurring once and the leading ten covering 15%. CDR3 size: 15 residues. V dropped 1 base and J dropped 1 base, with 11 bases sitting between them. Germline CDR1 ENHRY, CDR2 SYGVKD. As concerns this clone: Antigen: not known.

Sequencing used peripheral blood, obtained before any cancer treatment. The source of this sequence is a man aged 40 to 70 with stage I squamous cell lung carcinoma. J is TRBJ2-7 and V is TRBV10-3; no firm D call. For the CDR3, the DNA is TGTGCCATCAGTGAGTTTAGGACGGGTTCCTACGAGCAGTACTTC. It encodes CAISEFRTGSYEQYF.